These 15 T cell receptor beta chains originate from one sample sequenced in a study of T cell responses to AZD1222 COVID-19 vaccine. Produced via immunoSEQ multiplex PCR; TCRdb's table is partial and in-frame only. The sample lists 150,000 to 200,000 clones; 85% to 90% were seen once. The specimen was peripheral blood, collected on day 0 of AZD1222 vaccination. The receptors stem from an adult in good health.

This sequence joins TRBV21-1 and TRBJ2-1; TRBD1 is the table's D call and was not checked against the DNA. TRBV21-1 is recorded as a pseudogene. The CDR3 is made up of 17 amino acids. CDR3 in DNA: TGTGCCAGCAGCGAAGGGATAAGGGGGCCCCTCTACAATGAGCAGTTCTTC. Encoded protein: CASSEGIRGPLYNEQFF.

V usage is TRBV6-1 and J usage is TRBJ2-7; D uncertain. This CDR3 region has 11 residues. Between the trimmed V and J ends, which lost 2 bases and 5 bases, there was a span of 4 bases. Germline V gene lookup returns CDR1 MNHNS and CDR2 SASEGT. CDR3 nucleotide sequence: TGTGCCAGCAGTGAAAGAGACGAGCAGTACTTC. Protein product: CASSERDEQYF.

This chain links TRBV7-2 with TRBJ2-4, with D perhaps being TRBD1 or TRBD2 (5 bases each). The CDR3 is 17 amino acids. V was shortened by 4 bases and J by 0 bases, with 16 bases between the two germline ends. The germline V gene has CDR1 SGHTA and CDR2 FQGNSA. In DNA form, the CDR3 reads TGTGCCAGCAGCTCACAAGGGACCAATCTAGCCAAAAACATTCAGTACTTC. Protein product: CASSSQGTNLAKNIQYF.

The chain has TRBV28 and TRBJ2-7, with a tentative D call TRBD1 (6 bases). This CDR3 region has 12 residues. V shed 6 bases and J shed 2 bases, with 8 bases lying between them. Germline V lookup: CDR1 MDHEN, CDR2 SYDVKM. The CDR3 sequence is CASSGTPYEQYF. The CDR3 DNA reads TGTGCCAGCAGCGGGACACCCTACGAGCAGTACTTC.

A single count supports this clone. This sequence joins TRBV6-2 or TRBV6-3 and TRBJ2-3; 9 bases are a match to TRBD2. With 5 bases clipped from V and 0 bases from J, the junction kept 6 bases outside the gene matches. The germline V gene has CDR1 MNHEY and CDR2 SVGEGT. The CDR3 runs 16 residues. As DNA, the CDR3 is TGTGCCAGCAGTCGACGACTAGCGGATAGCACAGATACGCAGTATTTT. This gives the protein CASSRRLADSTDTQYF.

This clone was recorded only once. The CDR3 region is CATSRVGLLSSYEQYF. The CDR3 DNA sequence: TGTGCCACCAGCAGAGTCGGACTCCTAAGCTCCTACGAGCAGTACTTC. The chain is built from TRBV15 and TRBJ2-7, with D perhaps TRBD2 (5 bases). Trimming took off 1 base at V and 0 bases at J, with 13 bases between the two ends. CDR3 length equals 16 residues. Germline V CDR1 and CDR2: LNHNV, YYDKDF (reference sequence).

The V and J genes are TRBV19 and TRBJ1-5; D is perhaps TRBD1 (5 bases). The ends were cut back, 5 bases at V and 3 bases at J, with 14 bases in the middle. The CDR3 covers 15 residues. Per the germline V gene, CDR1 is LNHDA and CDR2 is SQIVND (reference sequence). The DNA for the CDR3 is TGTGCCAGTAGTGGGGAAGACAGAATCAATCAGCCCCAGCATTTT. Translating it yields CASSGEDRINQPQHF. Full variable domain (rest looked up from reference TRBV19 and TRBJ1-5): DGGITQSPKYLFRKEGQNVTLSCEQNLNHDAMYWYRQDPGQGLRLIYYSQIVNDFQKGDIAEGYSVSREKKESFPLTVTSAQKNPTAFYLCASSGEDRINQPQHFGDGTRLSIL.

The gene calls are TRBV6-5 and TRBJ2-7, with 8 bases that match TRBD2. Germline lookup yields CDR1 MNHEY and CDR2 SVGAGI. J gave up 1 base and V 10 bases, and 6 bases lay outside the gene matches. This CDR3 contains 13 residues. CDR3 in DNA: TGTGCCACCAGGCGGGGGGAATCCTACGAGCAGTACTTC. Translation: CATRRGESYEQYF.

V gene TRBV7-9 combines with J gene TRBJ1-2; weak D call: TRBD1 (6 bases). Germline V gives CDR1 SEHNR, CDR2 FQNEAQ (reference sequence). Trimming cost V 1 base and J 0 bases, with 9 bases left between them. The CDR3 totals 15 residues. The DNA of the CDR3 is TGTGCCAGCAGCTTAGAGGGGGGGACTAACTATGGCTACACCTTC. This sequence encodes CASSLEGGTNYGYTF. The variable domain in full, with the rest retrieved from reference TRBV7-9 and TRBJ1-2, is DTGVSQNPRHKITKRGQNVTFRCDPISEHNRLYWYRQTLGQGPEFLTYFQNEAQLEKSRLLSDRFSAERPKGSFSTLEIQRTEQGDSAMYLCASSLEGGTNYGYTFGSGTRLTVV.

The rearrangement joins TRBV27 to TRBJ2-1; 11 positions match TRBD2. Germline V gene data show CDR1 as MNHEY and CDR2 as SMNVEV (reference sequence). V lost 5 bases, J lost 6 bases, and 12 bases stayed unmatched. The CDR3 has 17 amino acids. CDR3: CASSTLAGALGSNEQFF. CDR3 DNA sequence: TGTGCCAGCAGTACACTAGCGGGGGCCCTCGGTTCCAATGAGCAGTTCTTC.

This clone was counted a few times. Other DNA sequences in this specimen translate into the identical CDR3. This chain connects TRBV2 to TRBJ2-5; tentatively, D is TRBD1 or TRBD2 (6 bases each). This CDR3 has 15 amino acids. CDR1 is SNHLY, CDR2 FYNNEI, per germline. V gave up 2 bases and J gave up 5 bases, with 15 bases separating them. The CDR3 DNA reads TGTGCCAGCAGTGAAAGGGGGGCCCCGGGGGAGACCCAGTACTTC. Translation gives CASSERGAPGETQYF.

This clone was seen a handful of times. The chain links TRBV6-6 to TRBJ1-1; D is perhaps TRBD1 (5 bases). Trimming took off 5 bases at V and 1 base at J, with 23 bases between the two ends. Germline loops: CDR1 MNHNY, CDR2 SVGAGI (reference sequence). This CDR3 comprises 18 residues. The CDR3 sequence: CASSPTDYRRPGNTEAFF. Here the CDR3 DNA reads TGTGCCAGCAGTCCGACTGACTACAGGCGCCCCGGGAACACTGAAGCTTTCTTT.

As DNA, the CDR3 is TGCAGCACTACATGGGGACTCCTTGGCACAGATACGCAGTATTTT. It codes for CSTTWGLLGTDTQYF. This chain joins TRBV29-1 and TRBJ2-3; tentative D call: TRBD2 (6 bases). V gave up 8 bases and J gave up 1 base, with 19 bases separating them. Germline V gives CDR1 SQVTM, CDR2 ANQGSEA. The CDR3 runs to 15 residues.

V and J are TRBV10-1 and TRBJ1-1, with D tentatively TRBD1 (6 bases). This CDR3 is built from 18 residues. V gave up 7 bases and J gave up 2 bases, with 26 bases separating them. CDR1 and CDR2 (germline): WNHNN, SYGVQD (reference sequence). CDR3 residues: CASTLHGRGSQPNTEAFF. CDR3 nucleotides: TGCGCCAGCACTCTCCACGGAAGGGGGTCACAACCCAACACTGAAGCTTTCTTT.

The chain joins TRBV4-1 to TRBJ1-5; no clear D gene. This CDR3 is built from 13 residues. Germline lookup yields CDR1 MGHRA and CDR2 YSYEKL. With 4 bases removed from V and 6 bases from J, the gap between germline ends came to 10 bases. The CDR3 loop reads CASSLEGPQPQHF. CDR3 in DNA: TGCGCCAGCAGCCTAGAGGGTCCTCAGCCCCAGCATTTT.